A single T cell receptor (beta chain) is shown here with its context. Its antigen is not identified. These data come from a study of T cells after yellow fever vaccination. Study details: It was SMART-Seq v4 Ultra Low Input that prepared the fractions with low cell numbers.

TCR cDNA, made by 5'RACE template switching, carried an added universal primer site and UMIs. TCRdb independently ran MiXCR on the 5' RACE reads; one entry per CDR3 protein. The top ten hold about 1% of the sample, which has 200,000 to 300,000 distinct CDR3 sequences, roughly 6.8% seen once. This CDR3 is built from 15 residues. Trimming cost V 5 bases and J 3 bases, with 17 bases left between them. CDR1 and CDR2 from the germline V gene are MDHEN and SYDVKM. Whole-study results and caveats: Booster samples showed a return of most primary-vaccination clones (almost 97% CD4, about 87% CD8).

The clonotype originates from a man younger than 45 who received the YFV17D yellow fever vaccine. The sequenced sample was CD4+ T cells sorted from PBMCs, obtained on the day of the yellow fever booster vaccination. The V and J genes are TRBV28 and TRBJ2-7; D might be TRBD2 (5 bases). The CDR3 DNA follows: TGTGCCAGCAGTCGGCAGCTAGCCCTGATCTACGAGCAGTACTTC. It is translated as CASSRQLALIYEQYF.